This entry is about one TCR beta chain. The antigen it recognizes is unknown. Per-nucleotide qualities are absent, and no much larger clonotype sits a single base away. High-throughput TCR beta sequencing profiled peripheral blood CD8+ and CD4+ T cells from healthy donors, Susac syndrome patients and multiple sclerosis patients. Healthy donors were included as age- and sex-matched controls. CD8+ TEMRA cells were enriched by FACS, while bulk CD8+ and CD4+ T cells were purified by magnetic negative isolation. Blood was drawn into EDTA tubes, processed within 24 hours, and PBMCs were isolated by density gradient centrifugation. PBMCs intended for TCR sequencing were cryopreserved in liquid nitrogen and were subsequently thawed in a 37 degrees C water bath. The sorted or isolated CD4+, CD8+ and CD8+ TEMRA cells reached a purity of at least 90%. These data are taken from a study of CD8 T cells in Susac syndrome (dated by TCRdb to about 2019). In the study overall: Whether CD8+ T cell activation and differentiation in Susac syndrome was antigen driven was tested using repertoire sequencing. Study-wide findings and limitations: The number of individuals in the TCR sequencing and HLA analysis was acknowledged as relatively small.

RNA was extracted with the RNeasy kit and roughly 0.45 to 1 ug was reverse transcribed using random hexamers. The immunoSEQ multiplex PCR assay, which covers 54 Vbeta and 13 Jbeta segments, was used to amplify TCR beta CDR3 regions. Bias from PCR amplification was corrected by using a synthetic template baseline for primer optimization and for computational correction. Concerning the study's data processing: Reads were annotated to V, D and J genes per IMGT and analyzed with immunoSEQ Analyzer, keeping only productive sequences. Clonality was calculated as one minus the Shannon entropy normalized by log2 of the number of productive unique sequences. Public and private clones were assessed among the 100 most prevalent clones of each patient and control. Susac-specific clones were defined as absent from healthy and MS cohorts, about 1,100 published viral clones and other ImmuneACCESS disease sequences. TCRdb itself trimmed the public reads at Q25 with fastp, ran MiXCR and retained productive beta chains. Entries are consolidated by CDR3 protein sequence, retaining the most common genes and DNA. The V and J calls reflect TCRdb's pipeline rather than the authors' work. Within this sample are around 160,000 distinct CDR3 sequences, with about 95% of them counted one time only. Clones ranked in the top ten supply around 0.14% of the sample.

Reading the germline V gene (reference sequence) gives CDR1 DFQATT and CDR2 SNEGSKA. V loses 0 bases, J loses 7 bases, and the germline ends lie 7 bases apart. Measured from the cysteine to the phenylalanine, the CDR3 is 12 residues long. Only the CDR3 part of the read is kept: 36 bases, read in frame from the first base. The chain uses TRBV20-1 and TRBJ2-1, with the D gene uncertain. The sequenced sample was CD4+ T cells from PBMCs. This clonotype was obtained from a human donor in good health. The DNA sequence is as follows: TGCAGTGCTAGAGATAAAGGGAATGAGCAGTTCTTC. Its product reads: CSARDKGNEQFF.